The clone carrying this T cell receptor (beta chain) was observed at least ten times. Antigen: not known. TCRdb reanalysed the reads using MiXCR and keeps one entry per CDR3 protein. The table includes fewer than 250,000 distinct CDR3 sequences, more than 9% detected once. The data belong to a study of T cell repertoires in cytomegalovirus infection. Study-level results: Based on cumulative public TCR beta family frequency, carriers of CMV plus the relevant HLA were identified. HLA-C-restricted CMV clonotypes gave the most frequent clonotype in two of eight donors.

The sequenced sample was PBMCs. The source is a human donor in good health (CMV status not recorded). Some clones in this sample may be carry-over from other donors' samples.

The CDR3 nucleotides read TGTGCCAGCAGCTTAGCGACAGGCAGCCGATCTTTCCTCGCTGGCTACACCTTC. Its translation: CASSLATGSRSFLAGYTF. The genes are TRBV7-2 and TRBJ1-2; D may be TRBD1 (6 bases). Per germline, CDR1 SGHTA and CDR2 FQGNSA. The V and J ends lost 0 bases and 7 bases respectively, with 24 bases between them. The CDR3 extends over 18 amino acids.